The present TCR beta chain was sequenced within a study of T-cell reconstitution after alpha-beta-depleted transplantation in children. Preparation of the TCRbeta library involved a method that used unique molecular identifiers. TCRdb passed the PCR reads through MiXCR, listing each CDR3 protein once. The profile covers roughly 400,000 distinct CDR3 sequences, with approximately 42% appearing a single time and roughly a quarter taken by the ten largest. The CDR3 is made up of 13 amino acids. Germline V gene data show CDR1 as SQVTM and CDR2 as ANQGSEA. Deletions cut 1 base from V and 8 bases from J, with 12 bases between.

This clonotype originated in a girl aged 2 to 9 with aplastic anemia, due to receive a stem cell transplant. V is TRBV29-1 and J is TRBJ2-1; TRBD1 is a possible D gene (5 bases). The sample was PBMCs, taken before TCRalphabeta/CD19-depleted stem cell transplant. The CDR3 nucleotides read TGCAGCGTTGAAGCCTCACCCAGGGATGAGCAGTTCTTC. Protein product: CSVEASPRDEQFF.